A single sample is the source of the 4 T cell receptor beta chains below, sequenced in a study of shared clonotypes between healthy human individuals. Profiling relied on immunoSEQ multiplex PCR, and the TCRdb table lists in-frame clones only, not all of them. The top ten clones hold roughly 0.13% of a sample with millions of clones, 85% to 95% of them seen once. The sequencing sample was made of naive CD4+ T cells sorted from blood. Sample subset: CD45RA+ positively selected. These receptors were taken from a man in his late teens or twenties in good health.

The genes are TRBV25-1 and TRBJ2-3, with TRBD2 matching 13 bases. Germline CDR1 and CDR2: MGHDK and SYGVNS. The CDR3 consists of 15 residues. V shed 5 bases, J shed 4 bases, and the junction held 3 bases outside the gene matches. For the CDR3, the DNA is TGTGCCAGCAGTCGGACTAGCGGGAGTCCAGATACGCAGTATTTT. It encodes CASSRTSGSPDTQYF.

The chain employs TRBV7-3 and TRBJ1-2; D gene ambiguous. The CDR3 has 14 residues. Germline CDR1 reads SGHTA; CDR2 reads FQGTGA. The V gene lost 2 bases and the J gene lost 5 bases, with 12 bases spanning the gap. CDR3 in amino acids: CASSLYFPGYGYTF. In DNA, the CDR3 is TGTGCCAGCAGCTTATATTTCCCCGGATATGGCTACACCTTC. The whole variable domain, filled in from reference TRBV7-3 and TRBJ1-2, reads GAGVSQTPSNKVTEKGKYVELRCDPISGHTALYWYRQSLGQGPEFLIYFQGTGAADDSGLPNDRFFAVRPEGSVSTLKIQRTERGDSAVYLCASSLYFPGYGYTFGSGTRLTVV.

The chain links TRBV5-6 to TRBJ2-7; the D is unclear. The V gene's germline CDR1 is SGHDT and CDR2 YYEEEE. The CDR3 consists of 15 residues. V lost 4 bases and J lost 3, with 17 bases in between. The CDR3 DNA follows: TGTGCCAGCAGCCAGGACCCAAGAGCCTTCTACGAGCAGTACTTC. Protein sequence: CASSQDPRAFYEQYF. Supplemented by reference TRBV5-6 and TRBJ2-7, the full variable domain reads DAGVTQSPTHLIKTRGQQVTLRCSPKSGHDTVSWYQQALGQGPQFIFQYYEEEERQRGNFPDRFSGHQFPNYSSELNVNALLLGDSALYLCASSQDPRAFYEQYFGPGTRLTVT.

The V gene is TRBV6-5, the J gene TRBJ1-2; no reliable D call. In germline, CDR1 is MNHEY, CDR2 SVGAGI. Trimming took off 5 bases at V and 1 base at J, with 8 bases between the two ends. This CDR3 has 13 residues. This chain's CDR3 is CASSLGYNYGYTF. In DNA form, the CDR3 reads TGTGCCAGCAGTCTCGGATATAACTATGGCTACACCTTC.